This T cell receptor (beta chain) was recorded in a study of blood T cell repertoires in COVID-19. Study overall: Some COVID-19 samples were acute and others convalescent; all came from the United States, Italy and Spain. T cells, B-cell-depleted T cells, or PBMCs provided the cDNA or gDNA that served as material.

Some clones are missing from TCRdb's copy, which holds only in-frame ones; the method was immunoSEQ multiplex PCR. The sample holds roughly 290,000 clones, approximately 85% seen once. V lost 6 bases and J lost 2, with 9 bases in between. The germline V gene has CDR1 MRHNA and CDR2 SNTAGT. The CDR3 has 13 residues. The source is a woman aged 25 to 39 who had recovered from COVID-19. The V and J genes are TRBV6-4 and TRBJ2-3; no clear D gene. The sample taken for sequencing was PBMCs or T cells enriched from blood (not recorded which). Written as DNA, the CDR3 is TGTGCCAGCAGCCTAGGCTTCACAGATACGCAGTATTTT. Translation gives CASSLGFTDTQYF.